The 27 T cell receptor beta chains below come from one sample, sequenced in a study of cytomegalovirus exposure and HLA in healthy donors. With 60 Vbeta and 13 Jbeta primers, the PCR was carried out. TCRdb keeps only in-frame clones here, not all; method: immunoSEQ multiplex PCR. The repertoire holds about 150,000 clones, with 68% as singletons. Sequencing was carried out using PBMCs. These receptors were obtained from a man aged 55 to 70 in good health and CMV-seronegative.

The gene calls are TRBV28 and TRBJ2-5; TRBD2 aligns across 12 bases. The CDR3 is 16 amino acids. Germline assignment: CDR1 MDHEN and CDR2 SYDVKM. The V gene end was trimmed by 6 bases and the J gene end by 5 bases; junction bases not matched to a gene: 10. The CDR3 DNA reads TGTGCCAGCAGCTATACTAGCGGGAGGCCTTGGGAGACCCAGTACTTC. Translated, it gives CASSYTSGRPWETQYF.

The genes are TRBV19 and TRBJ2-7, with D possibly being TRBD1 (5 bases). The CDR3 length is 12 residues. CDR1 is LNHDA, CDR2 SQIVND, per germline (reference sequence). V gave up 6 bases and J gave up 2 bases, with 8 bases separating them. CDR3 protein: CASRDSTYEQYF. The CDR3 DNA reads TGTGCCAGTAGAGACAGCACCTACGAGCAGTACTTC.

The chain employs TRBV18 and TRBJ1-4; unclear D gene. This CDR3 has 16 amino acids. V was cut by 1 base and J by 0 bases, with 9 bases left in between. CDR1 is KGHSH, CDR2 LQKENI, per germline. The CDR3 DNA follows: TGTGCCAGCTCACCACTCCCCCCGGCAACTAATGAAAAACTGTTTTTT. Residues: CASSPLPPATNEKLFF.

To note about this clone: The same CDR3 can be traced to other DNA sequences in this sample. The J gene is TRBJ1-5, the V gene TRBV27; 11 bases map to TRBD1. Germline CDR1 reads MNHEY; CDR2 reads SMNVEV (reference sequence). This CDR3 is built from 14 residues. Unmatched junction bases numbered 2, after V lost 5 bases and J lost 5 bases. CDR3 coding DNA: TGTGCCAGCAGTCGGACAGGGGGCGATCAGCCCCAGCATTTT. Its protein is CASSRTGGDQPQHF.

This chain links TRBV6-1 with TRBJ2-1; D may be TRBD1 (6 bases). Deletions cut 2 bases from V and 5 bases from J, with 7 bases between. The CDR3 has 13 amino acids. CDR1 and CDR2 from the germline V gene are MNHNS and SASEGT. Written as DNA, the CDR3 is TGTGCCAGCAGTGAAACAGGGCACAATGAGCAGTTCTTC. Its protein product is CASSETGHNEQFF.

V gene TRBV28 combines with J gene TRBJ1-1; TRBD1 might be the D (5 bases). The V end was cut by 5 bases, the J end by 2 bases, with 15 bases between. The length of the CDR3 is 15 residues. Germline lookup yields CDR1 MDHEN and CDR2 SYDVKM. CDR3 DNA sequence: TGTGCCAGCAGTCCGAAATCTGACAGAAACACTGAAGCTTTCTTT. Translating it yields CASSPKSDRNTEAFF.

In its sample, this clone was seen a few times. The chain joins TRBV30 to TRBJ1-5, with D hard to call. This CDR3 comprises 12 residues. CDR1 and CDR2 (germline): GTSNPN, SVGIG (reference sequence). The V end was cut by 0 bases, the J end by 9 bases, with 9 bases between. The CDR3 sequence: CAWSVLGGPQHF. The DNA of the CDR3 is TGTGCCTGGAGTGTACTAGGTGGGCCCCAGCATTTT.

The rearrangement joins TRBV5-4 to TRBJ1-1, with D tentatively TRBD1 (6 bases). This CDR3 spans 15 amino acids. Germline CDR1 and CDR2: SGHNT and YYREEE (reference sequence). V gave up 0 bases and J gave up 3 bases, with 12 bases separating them. CDR3 bases: TGTGCCAGCAGCTTGGACAGGGTCATGGACACTGAAGCTTTCTTT. This codes for CASSLDRVMDTEAFF.

V and J are TRBV7-9 and TRBJ2-1; a weak D match, TRBD2 (6 bases). V shed 5 bases and J shed 8 bases, with 16 bases lying between them. The CDR3 runs to 14 residues. Germline values: CDR1 SEHNR, CDR2 FQNEAQ (reference sequence). The CDR3 DNA reads TGTGCCAGCAGCCCGGAGGGCCCGGCCGATGAGCAGTTCTTC. Its protein is CASSPEGPADEQFF.

V usage is TRBV5-1 and J usage is TRBJ2-7; 7 bases line up with TRBD2. This CDR3 has 13 residues. After removal of 10 bases from V and 4 bases from J, the junction contained 11 bases not matched to a gene. Germline V gene lookup returns CDR1 SGHRS and CDR2 YFSETQ. This chain's CDR3 is CASRETSTYEQYF. The CDR3 DNA sequence: TGCGCCTCCCGGGAGACTAGCACTTACGAGCAGTACTTC.

CDR3 sequence reads: CASSREGEAFF. As DNA, the CDR3 is TGTGCCAGCAGCCGGGAGGGTGAAGCTTTCTTT. The chain carries TRBV7-9 and TRBJ1-1; D gene ambiguous. The CDR3 is 11 residues long. The germline CDR1 and CDR2 sequences are SEHNR and FQNEAQ (reference sequence). V lost 5 bases, J lost 7 bases, and 8 bases lay in between.

This clone has only a few counts. Other DNA sequences in this specimen translate into the identical CDR3. The genes are TRBV9 and TRBJ1-1, with unresolved D. Germline assignment: CDR1 SGDLS and CDR2 YYNGEE. The V end lost 0 bases, the J end lost 0 bases, and 9 bases lay between the germline ends. CDR3 size: 15 residues. CDR3 loop: CASSVATEMNTEAFF. The CDR3 coding sequence is TGTGCCAGCAGCGTAGCAACAGAGATGAACACTGAAGCTTTCTTT.

The gene calls are TRBV4-3 and TRBJ2-6; D gene ambiguous. The V and J ends lost 3 bases and 4 bases respectively, with 13 bases between them. Germline values: CDR1 LGHNA, CDR2 YSLEER. The CDR3 totals 16 residues. In DNA, the CDR3 is TGCGCCAGCAGCCATGACACGAGCACAGGGGCCAACGTCCTGACTTTC. It specifies CASSHDTSTGANVLTF.

The J gene is TRBJ1-2, the V gene TRBV7-2, with a tentative D call TRBD1 (5 bases). Looked up from germline, CDR1 is SGHTA and CDR2 is FQGNSA. The CDR3 is made up of 13 amino acids. V lost 1 base and J lost 8, with 11 bases in between. CDR3 sequence reads: CASSLVGDVGYTF. As DNA, the CDR3 is TGTGCCAGCAGCTTAGTAGGGGATGTAGGCTACACCTTC.

The CDR3 region is CASRQTDHYGYTF. In DNA, the CDR3 is TGTGCCAGTAGACAGACAGACCACTATGGCTACACCTTC. This chain joins TRBV19 and TRBJ1-2, with a tentative D call TRBD1 (5 bases). V was shortened by 6 bases and J by 3 bases, with 11 bases between the two germline ends. CDR3 length: 13 amino acids. The germline CDR1 and CDR2 sequences are LNHDA and SQIVND (reference sequence).

The chain carries TRBV7-2 and TRBJ2-7; 7 bases agree with TRBD2. This CDR3 has 15 residues. V shed 4 bases and J 1 base; nucleotides not matched to a gene: 7. In germline, CDR1 is SGHTA, CDR2 FQGNSA. This chain's CDR3 is CASSSQAGQSYEQYF. CDR3 nucleotides: TGTGCCAGCAGCTCACAAGCGGGGCAGTCCTACGAGCAGTACTTC.

The chain is built from TRBV30 and TRBJ2-6; 9 bases align to TRBD1. The V segment lost 2 bases and the J segment 7 bases; nucleotides outside the gene matches: 12. Germline-derived CDR1 and CDR2 are GTSNPN and SVGIG (reference sequence). The CDR3 has 17 residues. The CDR3 is CAWSRRADRGRANVLTF. CDR3 nucleotides: TGTGCCTGGAGTCGACGGGCGGACAGGGGTAGAGCCAACGTCCTGACTTTC.

The chain carries TRBV27 and TRBJ2-7, with a possible D match to TRBD2 (5 bases). The length of the CDR3 is 15 residues. CDR1 and CDR2 (germline): MNHEY, SMNVEV (reference sequence). The germline V and J ends were trimmed by 0 bases and 3 bases, with 12 bases remaining between them. The DNA of the CDR3 is TGTGCCAGCAGTTTATCCACGGGGTTGAGCTACGAGCAGTACTTC. This sequence encodes CASSLSTGLSYEQYF.

There are a few counts of this clone. The J gene is TRBJ2-3, the V gene TRBV11-2; perhaps TRBD2 as D (5 bases). There are 15 residues in the CDR3. CDR1 and CDR2 (germline): SGHAT, FQNNGV. The V end lost 4 bases, the J end lost 4 bases, and 15 bases lay between the germline ends. The CDR3 protein is CASSWVTMSPDTQYF. The CDR3 nucleotides read TGTGCCAGCAGCTGGGTGACTATGTCGCCAGATACGCAGTATTTT.

This chain connects TRBV27 to TRBJ1-5, with 8 bases that match TRBD1. This CDR3 is built from 14 residues. Germline values: CDR1 MNHEY, CDR2 SMNVEV (reference sequence). V trimming: 4 bases; J trimming: 2 bases; junction bases outside the gene matches: 1. The CDR3 DNA follows: TGTGCCAGCAGTTGGACAGGGCGCAATCAGCCCCAGCATTTT. Amino acid sequence: CASSWTGRNQPQHF.

V gene TRBV7-2 combines with J gene TRBJ2-5; 7 nucleotides agree with TRBD1. The trim removed 3 bases at V and 2 bases at J, leaving 6 bases unmatched. The CDR3 runs to 15 residues. In germline, CDR1 is SGHTA, CDR2 FQGNSA. For the CDR3, the DNA is TGTGCCAGCAGCTTGACCCCGGGACAGCAAGAGACCCAGTACTTC. Translated: CASSLTPGQQETQYF.

This rearrangement joins TRBV5-1 to TRBJ1-1, with a possible D match to TRBD1 (6 bases). This CDR3 region has 16 residues. V was shortened by 0 bases and J by 3 bases, with 15 bases between the two germline ends. From germline, CDR1 is SGHRS and CDR2 YFSETQ. CDR3 protein: CASSLGGGGLDTEAFF. CDR3 nucleotides: TGCGCCAGCAGCTTGGGGGGGGGCGGATTGGACACTGAAGCTTTCTTT. Full variable domain (rest looked up from reference TRBV5-1 and TRBJ1-1): KAGVTQTPRYLIKTRGQQVTLSCSPISGHRSVSWYQQTPGQGLQFLFEYFSETQRNKGNFPGRFSGRQFSNSRSEMNVSTLELGDSALYLCASSLGGGGLDTEAFFGQGTRLTVV.

This rearrangement joins TRBV5-1 to TRBJ1-4; D gene uncertain. The germline V gene has CDR1 SGHRS and CDR2 YFSETQ. The CDR3 loop spans 14 amino acids. V lost 5 bases to trimming and J lost 4 bases, with 12 bases between them. In DNA, the CDR3 is TGCGCCAGCAGTTTAATGGGCGTTAATGAAAAACTGTTTTTT. It encodes CASSLMGVNEKLFF.

The chain couples TRBV5-1 to TRBJ1-1; D may be TRBD1 (5 bases). CDR1 is SGHRS and CDR2 is YFSETQ in the germline V gene. There are 14 residues in the CDR3. Trimming took off 4 bases at V and 0 bases at J, with 10 bases between the two ends. The CDR3 region is CASSQTAVNTEAFF. CDR3 DNA: TGCGCCAGCAGCCAGACAGCAGTGAACACTGAAGCTTTCTTT.

The chain links TRBV15 to TRBJ2-1; 13 bases align to TRBD2. CDR3 length equals 17 residues. V lost 3 bases, J lost 8 bases, and 10 bases stayed unmatched. CDR1 is LNHNV and CDR2 is YYDKDF in the germline V gene (reference sequence). The CDR3 bases are TGTGCCACCAGCAGGGGGTCGACTAGCGGGAGGCCCCATGAGCAGTTCTTC. It yields the protein CATSRGSTSGRPHEQFF.

The CDR3 DNA reads TGTGCCAGCAGCTCCTCTAGCGAGAGGCTGGGGGAGCAGTACTTC. Translating gives CASSSSSERLGEQYF. The chain recombines TRBV7-2 with TRBJ2-7; possibly TRBD2 for D (6 bases). The ends were cut back, 4 bases at V and 7 bases at J, with 20 bases in the middle. The CDR3 contains 15 residues. Germline CDR1 is SGHTA and CDR2 is FQGNSA.

This clone was counted only a few times. The chain recombines TRBV2 with TRBJ2-1, with TRBD2 as a possible D gene (6 bases). Germline V gene data show CDR1 as SNHLY and CDR2 as FYNNEI. V lost 7 bases and J lost 7, with 20 bases in between. The CDR3 is made up of 15 amino acids. DNA for the CDR3: TGTGCCAGCACGGCGGGGAGTTGGACAACGAATGAGCAGTTCTTC. Translating it yields CASTAGSWTTNEQFF. Using reference TRBV2 and TRBJ2-1 for the parts outside the CDR3, the full variable domain is EPEVTQTPSHQVTQMGQEVILRCVPISNHLYFYWYRQILGQKVEFLVSFYNNEISEKSEIFDDQFSVERPDGSNFTLKIRSTKLEDSAMYFCASTAGSWTTNEQFFGPGTRLTVL.